This T cell receptor beta chain comes out of a study of shared clonotypes between healthy human individuals. The assay was immunoSEQ multiplex PCR, and TCRdb's table has in-frame clones only and misses some. In the table there are approximately 620,000 clones, around 97% of which are singletons. The clonotype originates from a woman in her twenties or thirties in good health. The sequencing sample was made of naive CD4+ T cells sorted from blood. Subset reported: CD45RA+ positively selected.

The CDR3 is CASSPTTGDQGTLEKLFF. In DNA, the CDR3 is TGTGCCAGCTCACCTACAACAGGCGACCAGGGAACTCTTGAAAAACTGTTTTTT. The rearrangement uses TRBV18 and TRBJ1-4; a possible D gene is TRBD1 (5 bases). The CDR3 length is 18 residues. Trimming cost V 3 bases and J 7 bases, with 24 bases left between them. CDR1 and CDR2 from the germline V gene are KGHSH and LQKENI.